This T cell receptor (beta chain) appears in the sequencing data of a study of control samples from healthy donors and cancer patients. This CDR3 has 14 residues. Germline V gene lookup returns CDR1 SGDLS and CDR2 YYNGEE. Trimming left V 5 bases short and J 0 bases short, with 6 bases between. Profiled with immunoSEQ multiplex PCR; TCRdb holds only in-frame clones, not every one. The data contain more than 95,000 clones, more than 70% of them singletons. The sample was blood. The genes are TRBV9 and TRBJ1-6; D call uncertain. This receptor was identified in a woman aged 70-85 years in good health. The CDR3 reads CASRDSSYNSPLHF. The DNA for the CDR3 is TGTGCCAGCAGGGATTCCTCCTATAATTCACCCCTCCACTTT.